The TCR beta chain described here comes from a study of CD8 T cells in Susac syndrome. An amount of RNA that ranged from about 0.45 to 1 ug was reverse transcribed with random hexamers. Via MiXCR, TCRdb re-called the immunoSEQ multiplex PCR reads, giving one row per CDR3 protein. The table lists 140,000 or so distinct CDR3 sequences, around 95% of them singletons, with 0.084% in the top ten. Germline assignment: CDR1 SGDLS and CDR2 YYNGEE. Trimming removed 0 bases at V and 2 bases at J, with 5 bases between. The CDR3 has 13 residues. The clonotype originates from a human donor with Susac syndrome. Sequencing was done on a sample of CD4+ T cells from PBMCs. The chain employs TRBV9 and TRBJ2-5; D unresolved. The CDR3 DNA reads as TGTGCCAGCAGCGTAGGTTGGCAAGAGACCCAGTACTTC. It yields the protein CASSVGWQETQYF.